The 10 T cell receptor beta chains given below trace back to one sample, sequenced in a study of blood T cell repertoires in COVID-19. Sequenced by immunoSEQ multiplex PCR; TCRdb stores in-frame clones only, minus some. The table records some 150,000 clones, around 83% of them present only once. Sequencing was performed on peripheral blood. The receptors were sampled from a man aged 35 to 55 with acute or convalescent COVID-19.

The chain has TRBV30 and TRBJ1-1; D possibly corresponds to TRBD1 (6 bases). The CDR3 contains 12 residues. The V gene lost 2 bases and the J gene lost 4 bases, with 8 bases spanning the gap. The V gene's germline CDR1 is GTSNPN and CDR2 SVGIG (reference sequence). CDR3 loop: CAWSSRGTEAFF. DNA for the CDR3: TGTGCCTGGAGTTCCAGGGGCACTGAAGCTTTCTTT.

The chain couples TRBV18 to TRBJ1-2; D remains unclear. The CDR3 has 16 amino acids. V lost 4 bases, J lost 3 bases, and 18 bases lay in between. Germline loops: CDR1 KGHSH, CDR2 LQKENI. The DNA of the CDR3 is TGTGCCAGCTCACAAAACGGTGACGGGATTTACTATGGCTACACCTTC. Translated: CASSQNGDGIYYGYTF.

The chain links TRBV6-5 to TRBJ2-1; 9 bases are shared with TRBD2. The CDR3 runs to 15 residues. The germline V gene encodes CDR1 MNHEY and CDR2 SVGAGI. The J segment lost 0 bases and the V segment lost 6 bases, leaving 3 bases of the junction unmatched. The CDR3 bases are TGTGCCAGCAGCCGTAGCGGGGGCTCCTACAATGAGCAGTTCTTC. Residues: CASSRSGGSYNEQFF.

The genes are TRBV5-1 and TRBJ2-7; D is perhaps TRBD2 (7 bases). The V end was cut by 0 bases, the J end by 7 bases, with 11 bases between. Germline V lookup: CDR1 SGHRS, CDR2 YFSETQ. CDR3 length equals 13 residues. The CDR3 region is CASSLVRGQEQYF. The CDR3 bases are TGCGCCAGCAGCTTGGTGCGGGGGCAAGAGCAGTACTTC.

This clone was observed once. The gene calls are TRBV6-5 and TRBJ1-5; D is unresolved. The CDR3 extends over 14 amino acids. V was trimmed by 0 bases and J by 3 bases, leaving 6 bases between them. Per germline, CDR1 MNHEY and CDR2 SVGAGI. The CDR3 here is CASSYSRVNQPQHF. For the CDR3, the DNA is TGTGCCAGCAGTTACTCGCGGGTCAATCAGCCCCAGCATTTT.

The CDR3 region has the DNA TGTGCCAGCAGCTTGATGACGACCTACGGGACTGAAGCTTTCTTT. The encoded protein is CASSLMTTYGTEAFF. The chain joins TRBV5-6 to TRBJ1-1; D unresolved. The CDR3 loop spans 15 amino acids. Germline values: CDR1 SGHDT, CDR2 YYEEEE. Deletions cut 1 base from V and 5 bases from J, with 15 bases between.

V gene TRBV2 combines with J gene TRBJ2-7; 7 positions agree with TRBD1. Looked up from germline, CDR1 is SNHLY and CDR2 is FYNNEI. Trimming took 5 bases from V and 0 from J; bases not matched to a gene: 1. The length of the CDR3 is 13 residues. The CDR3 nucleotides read TGTGCCAGCAGTCGACAGGGCTCCTACGAGCAGTACTTC. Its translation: CASSRQGSYEQYF.

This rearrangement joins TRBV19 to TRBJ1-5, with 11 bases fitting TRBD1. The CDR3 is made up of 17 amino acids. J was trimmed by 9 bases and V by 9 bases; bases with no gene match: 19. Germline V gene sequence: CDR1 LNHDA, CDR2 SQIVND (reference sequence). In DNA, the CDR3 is TGTGCCAGCGCCCCATCAACCGGGACAGGGGGTCTCTGGCCCCAGCATTTT. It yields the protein CASAPSTGTGGLWPQHF.

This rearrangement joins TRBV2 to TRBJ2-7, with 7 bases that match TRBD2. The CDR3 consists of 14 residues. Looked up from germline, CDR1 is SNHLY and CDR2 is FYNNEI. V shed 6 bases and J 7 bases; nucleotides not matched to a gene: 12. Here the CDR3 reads CASRGTTVLSEQYF. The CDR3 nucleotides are TGTGCCAGCAGGGGGACTACGGTTCTGAGTGAGCAGTACTTC.

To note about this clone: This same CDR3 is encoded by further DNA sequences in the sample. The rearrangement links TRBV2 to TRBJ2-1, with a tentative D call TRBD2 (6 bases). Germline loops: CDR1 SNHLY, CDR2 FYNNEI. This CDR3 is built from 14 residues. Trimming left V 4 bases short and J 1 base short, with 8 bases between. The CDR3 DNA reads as TGTGCCAGCAGTGTGGGGGGATCCTACAATGAGCAGTTCTTC. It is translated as CASSVGGSYNEQFF.